The source of this T cell receptor beta chain is a study of technical replicates of blood from a handful of donors. This clone was counted only a few times. Trimming left V 3 bases short and J 1 base short, with 12 bases between. Germline CDR1 and CDR2: SNHLY and FYNNEI. The CDR3 totals 15 residues. Profiling relied on immunoSEQ multiplex PCR, and the TCRdb table lists in-frame clones only, not all of them. The repertoire holds about 76,000 clones, with approximately 94% as singletons. V gene TRBV2 combines with J gene TRBJ1-1; D is possibly TRBD1 (6 bases). The TCR was taken from a human donor in good health. Sequencing input: T cells isolated from PBMCs. In nucleotides, the CDR3 is TGTGCCAGCAGTGAGGGGGCAACTCCGAACACTGAAGCTTTCTTT. This codes for CASSEGATPNTEAFF.